The TCR beta chain described here comes from a study of T cell responses to AZD1222 COVID-19 vaccine. Study context: The analysis combined second doses at about 4 or about 12 weeks.

Trimming took off 7 bases at V and 7 bases at J, with 27 bases between the two ends. Germline V gene sequence: CDR1 KGHDR, CDR2 SFDVKD. The CDR3 is made up of 18 amino acids. Sequencing used immunoSEQ multiplex PCR; TCRdb keeps in-frame clones, though not all of them. The table has 95,000 to 150,000 clones, approximately 90% seen once. General study findings and limits: Among spike-specific TCRs, nearly half reportedly target unmutated variant regions. Donors were mostly white British, more females; clonal diversity possibly underestimated.

As regards this clone: The antigen is unknown.

The J gene is TRBJ2-2, the V gene TRBV24-1; the D gene is possibly TRBD2 (5 bases). This receptor was obtained from an adult in good health. The sequences come from peripheral blood, collected on day 0 of AZD1222 vaccination. Here the CDR3 reads CATRDTPGVTGRGGELFF. In DNA, the CDR3 is TGTGCCACCAGGGATACCCCCGGAGTGACGGGGAGAGGCGGGGAGCTGTTTTTT.